This note documents a single TCR beta chain sequence. The data belong to a study of blood T cell repertoires in COVID-19. Across the whole study: COVID-19 samples, acute and convalescent, were from the United States, Italy and Spain.

The CDR3 has 14 residues. CDR1 is LGHDT, CDR2 YNNKEL, per germline (reference sequence). The ends lost 5 bases at V and 7 bases at J; junction bases unmatched: 10. Patients of the Seattle cohort, enrolled during active infection, were followed longitudinally. Per the study methods: Counts of nucleated cells, estimated from reference gene primer amplification, were obtained. The method was immunoSEQ multiplex PCR; TCRdb's version includes in-frame clones alone and lacks a portion of them. From that table come the V and J calls and clone size; the DNA was used to work out D and trimming. The repertoire holds 150,000 to 200,000 clones, with around 94% as singletons.

The sequenced material came from peripheral blood. The V gene is TRBV3-1 (or the pseudogene TRBV3-2), the J gene TRBJ1-2; 7 nucleotides agree with TRBD1. This receptor was obtained from a young man with COVID-19, enrolled during active disease. The chain's CDR3 is CASSIKTGSSGYTF. The CDR3 DNA reads as TGTGCCAGCAGCATCAAGACAGGGTCGAGTGGCTACACCTTC.